The 6 T cell receptor beta chains given below trace back to one sample, sequenced in a study of blood T cell repertoires in COVID-19. TCRdb's copy holds only in-frame clones and misses some; the assay was immunoSEQ multiplex PCR. The data contain over 75,000 clones, 85% to 90% of them singletons. The specimen sequenced was peripheral blood. Receptors originate from a human donor with COVID-19, enrolled during active disease. The donor label of this sample is uncertain.

This chain links TRBV5-1 with TRBJ1-1; possible D gene TRBD1, 5 bases. The CDR3 length is 13 residues. Trimming took 6 bases from V and 7 from J, leaving 16 bases between them. Germline V CDR1 and CDR2: SGHRS, YFSETQ. The CDR3 is CASTLTTGGEAFF. The DNA of the CDR3 is TGCGCCAGCACCTTAACGACGGGGGGTGAAGCTTTCTTT.

This chain connects TRBV7-2 to TRBJ2-1; 10 bases map to TRBD2. With 4 bases clipped from V and 0 bases from J, the junction kept 9 bases outside the gene matches. The CDR3 runs 18 residues. Germline lookup yields CDR1 SGHTA and CDR2 FQGNSA. CDR3 sequence reads: CASSSQPLAGLSYNEQFF. The DNA for the CDR3 is TGTGCCAGCAGCTCGCAACCACTAGCGGGGCTCTCCTACAATGAGCAGTTCTTC.

The chain carries TRBV7-9 and TRBJ1-3; TRBD1 matches at 7 bases. V was pared by 2 bases and J by 4 bases, with 11 bases of the junction left unmatched. The germline V gene has CDR1 SEHNR and CDR2 FQNEAQ (reference sequence). The CDR3 has 17 amino acids. The CDR3 DNA follows: TGTGCCAGCAGCTTAATCGGCAGGGGGGTTAAGGGAAACACCATATATTTT. Residues: CASSLIGRGVKGNTIYF. The whole variable domain, remainder taken from reference TRBV7-9 and TRBJ1-3, is DTGVSQNPRHKITKRGQNVTFRCDPISEHNRLYWYRQTLGQGPEFLTYFQNEAQLEKSRLLSDRFSAERPKGSFSTLEIQRTEQGDSAMYLCASSLIGRGVKGNTIYFGEGSWLTVV.

The chain combines TRBV11-2 with TRBJ1-6; D is possibly TRBD1 (6 bases). The CDR3 contains 15 residues. Per the germline V gene, CDR1 is SGHAT and CDR2 is FQNNGV. Between the trimmed V and J ends, which lost 1 base and 9 bases, there was a span of 13 bases. The CDR3 bases are TGTGCCAGCAGCTTAGGGGACACTACGGGTTCACCCCTCCACTTT. Translated: CASSLGDTTGSPLHF.

The genes are TRBV3-1 (or the pseudogene TRBV3-2) and TRBJ1-6, with D unresolved. The CDR3 is 15 residues long. Germline V lookup: CDR1 LGHDT, CDR2 YNNKEL (reference sequence). V dropped 0 bases and J dropped 4 bases, with 7 bases sitting between them. CDR3 nucleotide sequence: TGTGCCAGCAGCCAAGAATCGGGGTATAATTCACCCCTCCACTTT. Translated, it gives CASSQESGYNSPLHF.

The V call is TRBV7-9, the J call TRBJ1-5; tentative D call: TRBD1 (5 bases). Trimming took 5 bases from V and 4 from J, leaving 15 bases between them. Germline loops: CDR1 SEHNR, CDR2 FQNEAQ (reference sequence). CDR3 size: 15 residues. CDR3 DNA: TGTGCCAGCAGCAAAGGGGCCTATGCGAATCAGCCCCAGCATTTT. It codes for CASSKGAYANQPQHF.